The 20 T cell receptor beta chains given below trace back to one sample, sequenced in a study of T-cell reconstitution after alpha-beta-depleted transplantation in children. The library targeted TCRbeta and was prepared with unique molecular identifiers. TCRdb fed the PCR reads into MiXCR, producing one record per CDR3 protein. The table lists roughly 790,000 distinct CDR3 sequences, around 15% of them singletons. The sample here was PBMCs, mostly from graft donor cells, taken 360 days after TCRalphabeta/CD19-depleted stem cell transplant. The receptor source for this set is a male patient younger than 18 who had a stem cell transplant for acute lymphoblastic leukemia, so the T cells may come from the graft donor.

A word on this clonotype: One end of the junction does not line up with germline, which may come from a read error. The V and J genes are TRBV20-1 and TRBJ2-1; 8 bases match TRBD2. The CDR3 is 16 amino acids. Germline CDR1 reads DFQATT; CDR2 reads SNEGSKA (reference sequence). The CDR3 coding sequence is TGCTGTGCGGTCCGGGCCTGGGGGCTAGCGGGCGATGAGCAGTTCTTC. Its protein product is CCAVRAWGLAGDEQFF.

The V call is TRBV29-1, the J call TRBJ2-2; D is unclear. The germline V gene has CDR1 SQVTM and CDR2 ANQGSEA. The CDR3 spans 13 residues. Trimming pared 7 bases from V and 6 bases from J, leaving 15 bases between. CDR3 in DNA: TGCAGCGGGTTGATGCGAACTCCCGGGGAGCTGTTTTTT. This codes for CSGLMRTPGELFF.

The J gene is TRBJ2-7, the V gene TRBV6-5; 13 bases fit TRBD2. The ends lost 1 base at V and 4 bases at J; junction bases unmatched: 4. Germline-derived CDR1 and CDR2 are MNHEY and SVGAGI. The CDR3 sequence is 16 residues long. The CDR3 DNA follows: TGTGCCAGCAGTTACTTCGGGACTAGCGGGAATTACGAGCAGTACTTC. As protein: CASSYFGTSGNYEQYF.

This rearrangement joins TRBV7-3 to TRBJ2-1, with no clear D. Germline V gene sequence: CDR1 SGHTA, CDR2 FQGTGA. This CDR3 comprises 15 residues. Between the trimmed V and J ends, which lost 0 bases and 5 bases, there was a span of 11 bases. The CDR3 is CASSLTSPHHNEQFF. The CDR3 DNA is TGTGCCAGCAGCTTAACTAGCCCACACCACAATGAGCAGTTCTTC.

This chain uses TRBV5-1 with TRBJ1-2; tentative D call: TRBD1 (6 bases). V shed 4 bases and J shed 0 bases, with 16 bases lying between them. Per germline, CDR1 SGHRS and CDR2 YFSETQ. The CDR3 consists of 16 residues. CDR3 DNA: TGCGCCAGCAGCGTTCCTGGACAGCCTGCTAACTATGGCTACACCTTC. Protein sequence: CASSVPGQPANYGYTF.

This chain links TRBV29-1 with TRBJ2-2; D remains unclear. The germline CDR1 and CDR2 sequences are SQVTM and ANQGSEA. V was clipped by 7 bases and J by 1 base, with 16 bases between them. The CDR3 covers 15 residues. This CDR3 reads CSARLQWKNTGELFF. The CDR3 nucleotides are TGCAGCGCCAGGTTACAGTGGAAGAACACCGGGGAGCTGTTTTTT.

This clonotype was counted a few times. The V gene is TRBV9, the J gene TRBJ2-1, with TRBD2 identical over 7 bases. There are 13 residues in the CDR3. The V gene end was trimmed by 4 bases and the J gene end by 8 bases; junction bases not matched to a gene: 6. In germline, CDR1 is SGDLS, CDR2 YYNGEE. CDR3 DNA: TGTGCCAGCAGCCCCCGGGCGGGGGATGAGCAGTTCTTC. Amino acids: CASSPRAGDEQFF.

The table lists this clonotype with a few counts. The chain employs TRBV4-1 and TRBJ2-7, with 7 bases matching TRBD2. This CDR3 region has 17 residues. Germline V gives CDR1 MGHRA, CDR2 YSYEKL. V was clipped by 1 base and J by 0 bases; unmatched bases: 9. The CDR3 reads CASSQGPSGLGSYEQYF. The CDR3 DNA sequence: TGCGCCAGCAGCCAAGGACCTAGCGGACTGGGCTCCTACGAGCAGTACTTC.

The chain has TRBV12-3 or TRBV12-4 and TRBJ2-1, with D uncertain. Trimming cost V 5 bases and J 6 bases, with 8 bases left between them. CDR3 size: 12 residues. The CDR3 coding sequence is TGTGCCAGCAGTCGCCGTATCAATGAGCAGTTCTTC. Amino acid sequence: CASSRRINEQFF.

This clonotype was seen a handful of times. The V gene is TRBV3-1, the J gene TRBJ2-7; 8 nucleotides align to TRBD1. Germline CDR1 LGHDT, CDR2 YNNKEL (reference sequence). The V and J ends lost 0 bases and 0 bases, in that order; junction bases with no gene match: 13. This CDR3 comprises 19 residues. The CDR3 bases are TGTGCCAGCAGCCAAGACGAGGACAGGGCTGGTACAAGCTCCTACGAGCAGTACTTC. Protein sequence: CASSQDEDRAGTSSYEQYF.

The genes are TRBV12-3 or TRBV12-4 and TRBJ2-3; D is undetermined. Trimming took off 2 bases at V and 6 bases at J, with 12 bases between the two ends. This CDR3 spans 14 amino acids. The CDR3 DNA reads TGTGCCAGCAGTTTACTGGTAGTGTCTGATACGCAGTATTTT. It codes for CASSLLVVSDTQYF.

The chain combines TRBV4-2 with TRBJ2-7; TRBD2 matches 9 bases. Looked up from germline, CDR1 is LGHNA and CDR2 is YNFKEQ. This CDR3 comprises 18 residues. Germline trimming cut 0 bases from V and 5 bases from J; bases unmatched to any gene: 14. The CDR3 DNA reads as TGTGCCAGCAGCCAAGATTCGGTAGCGGGAGAGTGGGTAGACGAGCAGTACTTC. Its translation is CASSQDSVAGEWVDEQYF.

This clonotype has a handful of counts. The genes are TRBV6-4 and TRBJ1-4; 9 bases fit TRBD1. Germline V gene lookup returns CDR1 MRHNA and CDR2 SNTAGT. This CDR3 is 19 amino acids long. Trimming removed 6 bases from V and 3 bases from J; junction bases left unmatched: 17. The CDR3 is CASSQTGTGPGGPNEKLFF. DNA for the CDR3: TGTGCCAGCAGCCAGACCGGGACAGGGCCCGGGGGCCCTAATGAAAAACTGTTTTTT.

This clonotype was seen more than once but under ten times. J is TRBJ2-1 and V is TRBV4-1; tentatively, D is TRBD2 (5 bases). Per germline, CDR1 MGHRA and CDR2 YSYEKL. CDR3 length equals 17 residues. V was pared by 3 bases and J by 4 bases, with 19 bases between. CDR3 coding DNA: TGCGCCAGCAGCCATGCCCTAGCCCTCAGGCGTTACAATGAGCAGTTCTTC. Residues: CASSHALALRRYNEQFF.

The chain employs TRBV15 and TRBJ2-1, with 13 bases identical to TRBD2. The CDR3 runs to 17 residues. Germline CDR1 is LNHNV and CDR2 is YYDKDF (reference sequence). The junction had 4 bases not matched to a gene; V was cut back by 5 bases and J by 0 bases. For the CDR3, the DNA is TGTGCCACCAGCCTGACTAGCGGGAGGCGCTCCTACAATGAGCAGTTCTTC. Protein: CATSLTSGRRSYNEQFF.

This clonotype was counted many times. V and J are TRBV27 and TRBJ1-1, with D possibly TRBD1 on 5 matching bases. The germline CDR1 and CDR2 sequences are MNHEY and SMNVEV (reference sequence). This CDR3 comprises 15 residues. Deletions cut 6 bases from V and 4 bases from J, with 18 bases between. In nucleotides, the CDR3 is TGTGCCAGCAGCACTGACCGGGACTCGCCCACTGAAGCTTTCTTT. It specifies CASSTDRDSPTEAFF.

The V gene is TRBV7-9, the J gene TRBJ2-1; D remains ambiguous. V was trimmed by 8 bases and J by 5 bases, leaving 19 bases between them. CDR1 and CDR2 (germline): SEHNR, FQNEAQ (reference sequence). This CDR3 contains 15 residues. CDR3 residues: CASAVSLDAHNEQFF. For the CDR3, the DNA is TGTGCCAGCGCGGTCTCCCTTGATGCGCACAATGAGCAGTTCTTC.

This clonotype appeared many times. This sequence joins TRBV12-3 or TRBV12-4 and TRBJ2-5; 7 nucleotides match TRBD2. V was pared by 6 bases and J by 1 base, with 5 bases of the junction left unmatched. The CDR3 is 14 amino acids. As DNA, the CDR3 is TGTGCCAGCAGCCCCCTAGCGGTCCAAGAGACCCAGTACTTC. Protein product: CASSPLAVQETQYF.

The chain links TRBV5-1 to TRBJ2-7, with 10 positions matching TRBD2. Trimming at V came to 2 bases and at J to 3 bases, leaving 8 bases not matched to a gene. This CDR3 contains 16 residues. Germline loops: CDR1 SGHRS, CDR2 YFSETQ. CDR3 region: CASSLASGSIGYEQYF. CDR3 nucleotide sequence: TGCGCCAGCAGCTTAGCTAGCGGGAGTATCGGCTACGAGCAGTACTTC.

This clonotype was counted only a few times. The CDR3 loop is CSVFGQSARELFF. DNA for the CDR3: TGCAGCGTCTTTGGACAGTCCGCTCGGGAGCTGTTTTTT. The rearrangement uses TRBV29-1 and TRBJ2-2; D may be TRBD1 (6 bases). V was shortened by 6 bases and J by 9 bases, with 17 bases between the two germline ends. The germline V gene encodes CDR1 SQVTM and CDR2 ANQGSEA. The CDR3 length is 13 residues.